This entry lists 25 T cell receptor beta chains sequenced from one sample in a study of cytotoxic CD8 clonotypes in ibrutinib-treated CLL. The protocol was immunoSEQ multiplex PCR, while the TCRdb copy is restricted to in-frame clones and leaves out a portion. The sample lists some 130,000 clones, around 85% occurring once. This sample comprised PBMCs, obtained after 24 months of ibrutinib treatment. The receptor source for this set is a human donor with chronic lymphocytic leukemia.

The sample holds one count of this clone. This chain connects TRBV7-9 to TRBJ1-1; D is uncertain. Trimming left V 4 bases short and J 0 bases short, with 15 bases between. The germline V gene has CDR1 SEHNR and CDR2 FQNEAQ (reference sequence). The CDR3 has 16 amino acids. Here the CDR3 DNA reads TGTGCCAGCAGCTCCGCCATTCTGCGGATGAACACTGAAGCTTTCTTT. Translating gives CASSSAILRMNTEAFF.

This rearrangement joins TRBV19 to TRBJ2-5; no definite D call. Germline V gives CDR1 LNHDA, CDR2 SQIVND (reference sequence). The CDR3 covers 14 residues. The V gene lost 5 bases and the J gene lost 6 bases, with 16 bases spanning the gap. The chain's CDR3 is CASSPRNLGKTQYF. The DNA of the CDR3 is TGTGCCAGTAGTCCTCGGAATCTAGGAAAGACCCAGTACTTC.

The V gene is TRBV5-1, the J gene TRBJ1-6; D gene uncertain. This CDR3 spans 14 amino acids. Trimming removed 3 bases from V and 7 bases from J, with 11 bases in between. The germline CDR1 and CDR2 sequences are SGHRS and YFSETQ. Here the CDR3 DNA reads TGCGCCAGCAGCTCCCGGGAGGGAAATTCACCCCTCCACTTT. Translated, it gives CASSSREGNSPLHF.

This rearrangement joins TRBV10-3 to TRBJ2-3, with 9 bases fitting TRBD1. The ends lost 3 bases at V and 6 bases at J; junction bases unmatched: 10. Germline values: CDR1 ENHRY, CDR2 SYGVKD. CDR3 length: 16 amino acids. The CDR3 loop reads CAISDMNRGRPDTQYF. The DNA of the CDR3 is TGTGCCATCAGTGACATGAACAGGGGGCGCCCGGATACGCAGTATTTT.

V gene TRBV7-3 combines with J gene TRBJ1-1; 12 nucleotides match TRBD1. Germline loops: CDR1 SGHTA, CDR2 FQGTGA. Trimming at V came to 3 bases and at J to 5 bases, leaving 10 bases not matched to a gene. This CDR3 is 17 amino acids long. The CDR3 DNA reads as TGTGCCAGCAGCTTCGGCGGGACAGGGGGCAAAGGGACTGAAGCTTTCTTT. Translating gives CASSFGGTGGKGTEAFF.

This clone was seen a few times. V gene TRBV30 combines with J gene TRBJ1-1; D is unresolved. Germline V CDR1 and CDR2: GTSNPN, SVGIG (reference sequence). The CDR3 length is 13 residues. V lost 4 bases and J lost 1, with 10 bases in between. CDR3 region: CAWMRPPNTEAFF. The DNA of the CDR3 is TGTGCCTGGATGCGTCCCCCGAACACTGAAGCTTTCTTT.

The chain employs TRBV6-5 and TRBJ2-3; D is unresolved. Trimming stripped 4 bases from V and 3 bases from J, with 11 bases between. The CDR3 consists of 14 residues. CDR1 is MNHEY, CDR2 SVGAGI, per germline. DNA for the CDR3: TGTGCCAGCAGTTCCCCCCTAGGAACAGATACGCAGTATTTT. Translated: CASSSPLGTDTQYF.

This clone was seen a single time. The chain combines TRBV19 with TRBJ2-2; a possible D gene is TRBD2 (6 bases). Trimming shortened V by 6 bases and J by 8 bases, and 25 bases separated the two germline ends. CDR3 length: 17 amino acids. Germline assignment: CDR1 LNHDA and CDR2 SQIVND (reference sequence). This chain's CDR3 is CASSLFTGLHGRGELFF. The CDR3, as DNA: TGTGCCAGTAGCCTCTTCACGGGACTGCATGGAAGGGGGGAGCTGTTTTTT.

This chain joins TRBV2 and TRBJ1-1; D is uncertain. The CDR3 length is 13 residues. Between the trimmed V and J ends, which lost 2 bases and 6 bases, there was a span of 10 bases. CDR1 and CDR2 from the germline V gene are SNHLY and FYNNEI. CDR3 amino acids: CASSEQGYAEAFF. DNA for the CDR3: TGTGCCAGCAGTGAACAAGGGTACGCTGAAGCTTTCTTT.

The chain recombines TRBV28 with TRBJ2-1, with D perhaps TRBD1 or TRBD2 (6 bases each). The germline V gene has CDR1 MDHEN and CDR2 SYDVKM. This CDR3 is 16 amino acids long. The V and J ends lost 6 bases and 2 bases respectively, with 17 bases between them. Written as DNA, the CDR3 is TGTGCCAGCAGAGAGACTAGGGGGGACACCTACAATGAGCAGTTCTTC. Protein: CASRETRGDTYNEQFF.

V and J are TRBV9 and TRBJ2-3, with 7 bases matching TRBD2. Germline CDR1 SGDLS, CDR2 YYNGEE. The trim removed 0 bases at V and 7 bases at J, leaving 11 bases unmatched. This CDR3 is 16 amino acids long. This CDR3 is CASSVVPDGGSNTQYF. CDR3 DNA sequence: TGTGCCAGCAGCGTAGTCCCCGATGGCGGGAGTAATACGCAGTATTTT.

The chain links TRBV7-2 to TRBJ2-3; 8 nucleotides line up with TRBD2. CDR1 and CDR2 (germline): SGHTA, FQGNSA. The junction had 6 bases not matched to a gene; V was cut back by 5 bases and J by 2 bases. The CDR3 length is 15 residues. The CDR3 reads CASSGQAGVTDTQYF. The DNA of the CDR3 is TGTGCCAGCAGCGGCCAAGCGGGAGTCACAGATACGCAGTATTTT.

V usage is TRBV6-5 and J usage is TRBJ2-5; D is unclear. Germline values: CDR1 MNHEY, CDR2 SVGAGI. The V end lost 0 bases, the J end lost 5 bases, and 10 bases lay between the germline ends. This CDR3 comprises 14 residues. The CDR3 protein is CASSYSRRTETQYF. In nucleotides, the CDR3 is TGTGCCAGCAGTTACTCGAGGAGAACGGAGACCCAGTACTTC.

This chain uses TRBV19 with TRBJ1-5, with D possibly being TRBD1 (5 bases). Germline loops: CDR1 LNHDA, CDR2 SQIVND (reference sequence). CDR3 length: 14 amino acids. V was cut by 3 bases and J by 5 bases, with 11 bases left in between. The CDR3 spells CASSIGGGYQPQHF. As DNA, the CDR3 is TGTGCCAGTAGTATCGGGGGAGGGTATCAGCCCCAGCATTTT.

This clone was detected once. This chain connects TRBV18 to TRBJ1-3; D ambiguous. Germline lookup yields CDR1 KGHSH and CDR2 LQKENI. The CDR3 is 14 amino acids. V lost 2 bases, J lost 5 bases, and 10 bases lay in between. CDR3 DNA sequence: TGTGCCAGCTCACCAGGCAGGAATAGAAACACCATATATTTT. This codes for CASSPGRNRNTIYF. The whole variable domain, filled in from reference TRBV18 and TRBJ1-3, reads NAGVMQNPRHLVRRRGQEARLRCSPMKGHSHVYWYRQLPEEGLKFMVYLQKENIIDESGMPKERFSAEFPKEGPSILRIQQVVRGDSAAYFCASSPGRNRNTIYFGEGSWLTVV.

The chain joins TRBV28 to TRBJ2-7; D possibly corresponds to TRBD1 (7 bases). Germline CDR1 MDHEN, CDR2 SYDVKM. Between the trimmed V and J ends, which lost 4 bases and 0 bases, there was a span of 13 bases. The CDR3 has 15 amino acids. DNA for the CDR3: TGTGCCAGCAGTTCCCGACAGGGAGGCTCCTACGAGCAGTACTTC. Its protein product is CASSSRQGGSYEQYF.

This CDR3 is CASSPVGGSDTQYF. The CDR3 DNA reads TGCGCCAGCAGCCCCGTCGGGGGGTCAGATACGCAGTATTTT. V is TRBV5-1 and J is TRBJ2-3; TRBD2 matches 7 bases. Germline CDR1 SGHRS, CDR2 YFSETQ. Germline trimming cut 4 bases from V and 4 bases from J; bases unmatched to any gene: 6. This CDR3 is 14 amino acids long.

Comment on this clone: The sample contains more than one DNA sequence encoding this CDR3. V usage is TRBV5-4 and J usage is TRBJ1-2; D may be TRBD1 (5 bases). Germline CDR1 and CDR2: SGHNT and YYREEE (reference sequence). V lost 0 bases to trimming and J lost 4 bases, with 7 bases between them. The CDR3 has 13 amino acids. Here the CDR3 DNA reads TGTGCCAGCAGCTTGGGACAGAGCTATGGCTACACCTTC. Encoded protein: CASSLGQSYGYTF.

CDR3 sequence: CASSQDVTGTNEKLFF. DNA for the CDR3: TGCGCCAGCAGCCAAGATGTCACAGGGACTAATGAAAAACTGTTTTTT. The chain joins TRBV4-1 to TRBJ1-4, with a weak D call TRBD1 (6 bases). The CDR3 is 16 residues long. The V end lost 0 bases, the J end lost 2 bases, and 10 bases lay between the germline ends. Germline V gives CDR1 MGHRA, CDR2 YSYEKL.

J is TRBJ2-1 and V is TRBV5-4; TRBD2 matches 15 bases. CDR1 and CDR2 from the germline V gene are SGHNT and YYREEE (reference sequence). CDR3 length equals 17 residues. Trimming cost V 4 bases and J 8 bases; bases outside gene matches: 10. CDR3 DNA: TGTGCCAGCAGCCCCGGACTAGCGGGGGGGTCCCTGGATGAGCAGTTCTTC. Translation: CASSPGLAGGSLDEQFF.

The chain recombines TRBV28 with TRBJ1-1; no reliable D call. The V gene's germline CDR1 is MDHEN and CDR2 SYDVKM. V lost 10 bases, J lost 7 bases, and 13 bases lay in between. The CDR3 contains 11 residues. DNA of the CDR3: TGTGCCACCCTGGGGAGGTTTGAAGCTTTCTTT. It is translated as CATLGRFEAFF.

This chain joins TRBV27 and TRBJ2-7, with D possibly being TRBD2 (6 bases). Germline CDR1 MNHEY, CDR2 SMNVEV (reference sequence). The V and J ends lost 0 bases and 2 bases respectively, with 11 bases between them. This CDR3 has 15 residues. CDR3 DNA: TGTGCCAGCAGTTTATCCGGAGGGGTTGCCTACGAGCAGTACTTC. Amino acids: CASSLSGGVAYEQYF.

The chain carries TRBV19 and TRBJ1-1; 11 positions agree with TRBD1. Germline V gene data show CDR1 as LNHDA and CDR2 as SQIVND (reference sequence). With V trimmed by 5 bases and J by 11 bases, 16 bases remained unmatched. The CDR3 is 16 residues long. CDR3 sequence reads: CASSSLEGTGGRGAFF. Written as DNA, the CDR3 is TGTGCCAGTAGTTCTTTAGAAGGGACAGGGGGAAGGGGTGCTTTCTTT.

V gene TRBV7-2 combines with J gene TRBJ1-5; D unclear. CDR1 and CDR2 (germline): SGHTA, FQGNSA. The CDR3 consists of 12 residues. Trimming stripped 3 bases from V and 4 bases from J, with 4 bases between. The CDR3 loop reads CASSFDNQPQHF. The CDR3 region has the DNA TGTGCCAGCAGCTTTGATAATCAGCCCCAGCATTTT. Full variable domain (missing parts from reference TRBV7-2 and TRBJ1-5): GAGVSQSPSNKVTEKGKDVELRCDPISGHTALYWYRQSLGQGLEFLIYFQGNSAPDKSGLPSDRFSAERTGGSVSTLTIQRTQQEDSAVYLCASSFDNQPQHFGDGTRLSIL.

DNA of the CDR3: TGCGCCAGCCTGACTAGCGGGAGTTCCAATCTACGAGGATACTTC. As protein: CASLTSGSSNLRGYF. The chain has TRBV10-1 and TRBJ2-7, with 12 bases identical to TRBD2. V was pared by 8 bases and J by 13 bases, with 18 bases of the junction left unmatched. The CDR3 covers 15 residues. Germline CDR1 WNHNN, CDR2 SYGVQD (reference sequence).